A selection of T cell receptor beta chains follows, all from one sample in a study of blood T cell repertoires in COVID-19. Assay: immunoSEQ multiplex PCR; the TCRdb copy retains only in-frame clones and omits some. The repertoire consists of about 380,000 clones, with approximately 77% occurring once and the leading ten covering around 1%. Sequencing used peripheral blood. The receptors shown here come from a human donor with acute or convalescent COVID-19. The donor label of this sample is uncertain. CDR3s include the opening cysteine and the closing phenylalanine or tryptophan. D genes are given only for firm matches. Where a row states a size, it is once, few, many or the class of an expanded clone; other rows omit it.

v_gene: TRBV29-1
d_gene: .
abundance: .
j_gene: TRBJ1-2
CDR3nt: TGCAGCGTTGAAGAAAACTCTAACTATGGCTACACCTTC
CDR3aa: CSVEENSNYGYTF

v_gene: TRBV29-1
d_gene: .
abundance: .
j_gene: TRBJ2-2
CDR3nt: TGCAGCGTTGCAGGGTCAGGTACCGGGGAGCTGTTTTTT
CDR3aa: CSVAGSGTGELFF

v_gene: TRBV24-1
d_gene: TRBD1
abundance: .
j_gene: TRBJ2-1
CDR3nt: TGTGCCACCAGTGATTTCTCCGGGACAGGACACAATGAGCAGTTCTTC
CDR3aa: CATSDFSGTGHNEQFF

v_gene: TRBV9
d_gene: .
abundance: many
j_gene: TRBJ1-1
CDR3nt: TGTGCCAGCAGCGTCAGCGTGAACACTGAAGCTTTCTTT
CDR3aa: CASSVSVNTEAFF

v_gene: TRBV27
d_gene: .
abundance: .
j_gene: TRBJ1-6
CDR3nt: TGTGCCAGCAGGGGGGCCCGGACACCCAATTCACCCCTCCACTTT
CDR3aa: CASRGARTPNSPLHF

v_gene: TRBV19
d_gene: TRBD1
abundance: .
j_gene: TRBJ1-5
CDR3nt: TGTGCCAGTGGGGGACAGTCGGGCAATCAGCCCCAGCATTTT
CDR3aa: CASGGQSGNQPQHF

v_gene: TRBV5-1
d_gene: .
abundance: .
j_gene: TRBJ2-5
CDR3nt: TGCGCCAGCAGCACTGCACAGACGGAGACCCAGTACTTC
CDR3aa: CASSTAQTETQYF

v_gene: TRBV27
d_gene: .
abundance: .
j_gene: TRBJ2-1
CDR3nt: TGTGCCAGCTTAAACCTCGCAGGGTCGGATGAGCAGTTCTTC
CDR3aa: CASLNLAGSDEQFF

v_gene: TRBV2
d_gene: TRBD1
abundance: .
j_gene: TRBJ2-7
CDR3nt: TGTGCCAGCAGACCAAGACAGGGGTTTCACGAGCAGTACTTC
CDR3aa: CASRPRQGFHEQYF

v_gene: TRBV19
d_gene: .
abundance: few
j_gene: TRBJ1-2
CDR3nt: TGTGCCAGTAGTTCACGACAGGTCGGGTATGGCTACACCTTC
CDR3aa: CASSSRQVGYGYTF

v_gene: TRBV6-5
d_gene: TRBD1
abundance: .
j_gene: TRBJ2-7
CDR3nt: TGTGCCAGCAGGCGCGGGACAGGGCGGCGCGAGCAGTACTTC
CDR3aa: CASRRGTGRREQYF

v_gene: TRBV6-2/TRBV6-3
d_gene: .
abundance: .
j_gene: TRBJ1-4
CDR3nt: TGTGCCAGCAGTTACTCGCGGGGAATAGCAACTAATGAAAAACTGTTTTTT
CDR3aa: CASSYSRGIATNEKLFF

v_gene: TRBV25-1
d_gene: .
abundance: .
j_gene: TRBJ2-7
CDR3nt: TGTGCCAGCAGTGAGATGGGCCGAGTCGAGCAGTACTTC
CDR3aa: CASSEMGRVEQYF

v_gene: TRBV20-1
d_gene: .
abundance: .
j_gene: TRBJ1-1
CDR3nt: TGCAGTGCTAGAGACGCGATTGAAGCTTTCTTT
CDR3aa: CSARDAIEAFF

v_gene: TRBV9
d_gene: TRBD1
abundance: .
j_gene: TRBJ1-4
CDR3nt: TGTGCCAGCAGCGCCACAGGGGGCGGGTATAATGAAAAACTGTTTTTT
CDR3aa: CASSATGGGYNEKLFF

v_gene: TRBV18
d_gene: .
abundance: .
j_gene: TRBJ1-4
CDR3nt: TGTGCCAGCTCACACGGAGGAATGTATAGTGAAAAACTGTTTTTT
CDR3aa: CASSHGGMYSEKLFF

v_gene: TRBV7-2
d_gene: .
abundance: few
j_gene: TRBJ2-7
CDR3nt: TGTGCCAGCAGTCAAGCAGGCGAGCAGTACTTC
CDR3aa: CASSQAGEQYF

v_gene: TRBV19
d_gene: .
abundance: .
j_gene: TRBJ1-1
CDR3nt: TGTGCCAGTAGTATGATACAGGGAACTGAAGCTTTCTTT
CDR3aa: CASSMIQGTEAFF

v_gene: TRBV3-1/TRBV3-2
d_gene: .
abundance: once
j_gene: TRBJ2-4
CDR3nt: TGTGCCAGCAGCCAAGGGACACCCGTAGCCAAAAACATTCAGTACTTC
CDR3aa: CASSQGTPVAKNIQYF

v_gene: TRBV6-6
d_gene: TRBD1
abundance: once
j_gene: TRBJ2-7
CDR3nt: TGTGCCAGCAGTTGGAGCATACAGGGGGATCTTTACGAGCAGTACTTC
CDR3aa: CASSWSIQGDLYEQYF

v_gene: TRBV18
d_gene: TRBD2
abundance: once
j_gene: TRBJ2-7
CDR3nt: TGTGCCAGCTCACCCTTCGAGCGGGGCGACGAGCAGTACTTC
CDR3aa: CASSPFERGDEQYF

v_gene: TRBV6-5
d_gene: TRBD2
abundance: .
j_gene: TRBJ2-3
CDR3nt: TGTGCCAGCAGTCAAAGCGGGATCACAGATACGCAGTATTTT
CDR3aa: CASSQSGITDTQYF

v_gene: TRBV28
d_gene: .
abundance: few
j_gene: TRBJ1-2
CDR3nt: TGTGCCAGCAGGCCTAGGGACACGCCAGGCTACACCTTC
CDR3aa: CASRPRDTPGYTF

v_gene: TRBV2
d_gene: TRBD1
abundance: .
j_gene: TRBJ2-7
CDR3nt: TGTGCCAGCAGGGGGACAGGGCTCGAGCAGTACTTC
CDR3aa: CASRGTGLEQYF

v_gene: TRBV28
d_gene: .
abundance: .
j_gene: TRBJ1-2
CDR3nt: TGTGCCAGCTATCGGGGGAACGAAGTATACGGCTACACCTTC
CDR3aa: CASYRGNEVYGYTF